Listed below are T cell receptor beta chains from one sample, sequenced in a study of identical twins. TCRdb passed the 5' RACE reads through MiXCR, listing each CDR3 protein once. This sample has 1.5 million or so distinct CDR3 sequences, with around 29% found just once. The sample comprised cord blood. The receptor source for this set is a newborn girl in good health. CDR3s include the opening cysteine and the closing phenylalanine or tryptophan. Each record gives: clone size, V gene, CDR3 length, J gene, D gene, CDR3 protein, CDR3 DNA. D genes are given only for firm matches. Clone size is shown for a subset of rows, as once, few, many or a class of expanded clone.

>.|TRBV7-2|15|TRBJ1-5|.
CASSLTGKGNQPQHF
TGTGCCAGCAGCCTCACAGGGAAAGGCAATCAGCCCCAGCATTTT
>.|TRBV6-5|14|TRBJ2-7|TRBD1
CASSRRTGGDEQYF
TGTGCCAGCAGTAGAAGGACAGGGGGGGACGAGCAGTACTTC
>.|TRBV24-1|13|TRBJ2-5|.
CATHLGRHNEQYF
TGTGCCACCCATCTGGGACGCCACAATGAGCAGTACTTC
>few|TRBV20-1|16|TRBJ2-3|TRBD2
CSARAGGSVYTDTQYF
TGCAGTGCTCGAGCGGGGGGCTCCGTCTACACAGATACGCAGTATTTT
>many|TRBV10-3|15|TRBJ2-5|TRBD1
CAISESDRERKTQYF
TGTGCCATCAGTGAGTCGGACAGGGAGAGGAAGACCCAGTACTTC
>.|TRBV12-3/TRBV12-4|15|TRBJ2-4|TRBD2
CASRQRELAKNIQYF
TGTGCCAGCAGGCAGCGGGAGCTAGCCAAAAACATTCAGTACTTC
>few|TRBV20-1|14|TRBJ2-1|TRBD2
CSAREGGGVNEQFF
TGCAGTGCTAGAGAGGGGGGGGGAGTCAATGAGCAGTTCTTC
>.|TRBV4-2|14|TRBJ2-1|.
CASSPFNANNEQFF
TGTGCCAGCAGCCCCTTTAACGCTAACAATGAGCAGTTCTTC
>.|TRBV4-1|20|TRBJ2-5|.
CASSLQHRGFSGSLQETQYF
TGCGCCAGCAGCCTCCAGCACAGGGGGTTTAGCGGGAGTCTCCAAGAGACCCAGTACTTC
>.|TRBV6-5|15|TRBJ1-1|.
CASSSYGRGLTEAFF
TGTGCCAGCAGTTCCTACGGTAGGGGACTGACTGAAGCTTTCTTT
>.|TRBV10-3|13|TRBJ2-3|.
CAIKGGSTDTQYF
TGTGCCATCAAGGGCGGGAGCACAGATACGCAGTATTTT
>.|TRBV4-1|18|TRBJ2-3|TRBD2
CASSQVIPGLAGTDTQYF
TGCGCCAGCAGCCAAGTAATCCCGGGACTAGCGGGAACAGATACGCAGTATTTT
>many|TRBV28|12|TRBJ2-3|.
CASSSPGGTQYF
TGTGCCAGCAGTTCCCCTGGGGGTACGCAGTATTTT
>.|TRBV5-6|14|TRBJ1-5|.
CASSHTRGNQPQHF
TGTGCCAGCAGTCATACTCGGGGTAATCAGCCCCAGCATTTT
>.|TRBV25-1|12|TRBJ1-6|.
CASSESHQPLHF
TGTGCCAGCAGTGAATCCCATCAACCCCTCCACTTT
>.|TRBV28|15|TRBJ2-1|.
CASSPTRDPHNEQFF
TGTGCCAGCAGTCCGACCCGGGACCCTCACAATGAGCAGTTCTTC
>few|TRBV20-1|13|TRBJ2-7|.
CSARDETAYEQYF
TGCAGTGCTAGAGACGAGACAGCCTACGAGCAGTACTTC
>few|TRBV20-1|15|TRBJ2-1|TRBD2
CSPRQASGNYDEQFF
TGCAGTCCCCGTCAGGCTAGCGGGAATTATGATGAGCAGTTCTTC
>few|TRBV4-1|17|TRBJ2-1|TRBD1
CASSRGFLGTGSNEQFF
TGCGCCAGCAGCCGTGGCTTCCTCGGGACAGGGTCAAATGAGCAGTTCTTC
>few|TRBV5-1|15|TRBJ2-2|TRBD1
CASTFGTVNTGELFF
TGCGCCAGCACTTTTGGGACAGTTAACACCGGGGAGCTGTTTTTT
>.|TRBV5-1|15|TRBJ2-3|.
CASSLEGGMPDTQYF
TGCGCCAGCAGCTTGGAGGGGGGGATGCCAGATACGCAGTATTTT
>.|TRBV20-1|12|TRBJ2-5|.
CSNKQRQETQYF
TGCAGCAACAAACAGCGGCAAGAGACCCAGTACTTC
>.|TRBV19|13|TRBJ2-4|.
CASSIGHKNIQYF
TGTGCCAGTAGTATAGGACACAAAAACATTCAGTACTTC
>few|TRBV20-1|12|TRBJ2-3|.
CRATGRSDTQYF
TGCAGGGCGACCGGGCGGAGCGATACGCAGTATTTT
>.|TRBV12-3/TRBV12-4|15|TRBJ1-2|.
CASYTMIREAYGYTF
TGTGCCAGCTACACAATGATAAGGGAGGCCTATGGCTACACCTTC
>many|TRBV27|13|TRBJ2-7|.
CASREGLSYEQYF
TGTGCCAGCAGGGAGGGACTCTCCTACGAGCAGTACTTC
>many|TRBV29-1|12|TRBJ1-1|.
CSVKGQNTEAFF
TGCAGCGTTAAGGGACAGAACACTGAAGCTTTCTTT
>.|TRBV12-3/TRBV12-4|15|TRBJ2-1|.
CASSIRTAVYNEQFF
TGTGCCAGCAGTATCCGGACTGCAGTCTACAATGAGCAGTTCTTC
>few|TRBV20-1|14|TRBJ1-6|.
CSARGHSYNSPLHF
TGCAGTGCTCGGGGACACTCCTATAATTCACCCCTCCACTTT
>.|TRBV20-1|13|TRBJ1-1|.
CSARGVLNTEAFF
TGCAGTGCCCGCGGGGTGCTGAACACTGAAGCTTTCTTT
>few|TRBV15|16|TRBJ1-5|.
CATSRDYRDPNQPQHF
TGTGCCACCAGCAGAGATTACAGGGACCCCAATCAGCCCCAGCATTTT
>once|TRBV20-1|14|TRBJ2-3|.
CRARTGSFTDTQYF
TGCAGGGCTAGGACCGGGAGTTTCACAGATACGCAGTATTTT
>.|TRBV14|15|TRBJ1-6|.
CASSQERVGNSPLHF
TGTGCCAGCAGCCAAGAGAGGGTGGGCAATTCACCCCTCCACTTT
>few|TRBV2|16|TRBJ1-4|.
CASSEGGVATNEKLFF
TGTGCCAGCAGTGAGGGAGGAGTTGCAACTAATGAAAAACTGTTTTTT
>few|TRBV27|16|TRBJ2-7|.
CASMVRADAFSYEQYF
TGTGCCAGCATGGTTCGGGCGGATGCCTTTTCCTACGAGCAGTACTTC
>few|TRBV10-3|14|TRBJ1-2|.
CAISVGWGTYGYTF
TGTGCCATCAGTGTAGGATGGGGTACCTATGGCTACACCTTC
>.|TRBV25-1|15|TRBJ2-1|.
CASSDHRSSYNEQFF
TGTGCCAGCAGTGACCACCGAAGCTCCTACAATGAGCAGTTCTTC
>.|TRBV20-1|14|TRBJ1-1|.
CSARDLGGWTEAFF
TGCAGTGCTAGAGATCTAGGGGGGTGGACTGAAGCTTTCTTT